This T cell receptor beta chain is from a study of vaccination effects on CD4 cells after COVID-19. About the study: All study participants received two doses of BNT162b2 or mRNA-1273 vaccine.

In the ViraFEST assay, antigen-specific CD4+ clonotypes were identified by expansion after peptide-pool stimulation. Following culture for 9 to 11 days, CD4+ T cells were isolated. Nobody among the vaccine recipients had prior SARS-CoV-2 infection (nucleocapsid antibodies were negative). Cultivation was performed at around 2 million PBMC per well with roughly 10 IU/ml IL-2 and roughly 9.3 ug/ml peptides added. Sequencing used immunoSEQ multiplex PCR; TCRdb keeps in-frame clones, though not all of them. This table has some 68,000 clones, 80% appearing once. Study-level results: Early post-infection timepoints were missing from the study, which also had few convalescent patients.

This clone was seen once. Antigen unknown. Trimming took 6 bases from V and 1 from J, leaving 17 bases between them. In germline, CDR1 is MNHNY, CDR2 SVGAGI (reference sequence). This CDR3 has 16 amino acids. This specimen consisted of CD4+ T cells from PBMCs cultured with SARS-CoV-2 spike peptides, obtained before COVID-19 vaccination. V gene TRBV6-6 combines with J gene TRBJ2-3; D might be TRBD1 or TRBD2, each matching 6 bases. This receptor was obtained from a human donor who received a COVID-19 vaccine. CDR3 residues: CASRSSGAGGTDTQYF. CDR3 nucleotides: TGTGCCAGCAGGTCCTCGGGGGCCGGAGGCACAGATACGCAGTATTTT.